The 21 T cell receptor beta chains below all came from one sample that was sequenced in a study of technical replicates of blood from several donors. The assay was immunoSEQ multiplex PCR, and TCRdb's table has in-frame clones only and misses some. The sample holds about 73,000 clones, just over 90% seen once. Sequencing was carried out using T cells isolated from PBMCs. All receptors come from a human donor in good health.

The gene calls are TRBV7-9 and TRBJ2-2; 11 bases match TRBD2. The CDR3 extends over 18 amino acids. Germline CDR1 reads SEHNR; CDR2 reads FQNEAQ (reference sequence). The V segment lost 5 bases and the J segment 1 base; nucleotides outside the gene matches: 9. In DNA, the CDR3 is TGTGCCAGCAGCGCGAGAAGGCTAGCGGGAGGGAACACCGGGGAGCTGTTTTTT. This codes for CASSARRLAGGNTGELFF. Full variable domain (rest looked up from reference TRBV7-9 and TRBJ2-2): DTGVSQNPRHKITKRGQNVTFRCDPISEHNRLYWYRQTLGQGPEFLTYFQNEAQLEKSRLLSDRFSAERPKGSFSTLEIQRTEQGDSAMYLCASSARRLAGGNTGELFFGEGSRLTVL.

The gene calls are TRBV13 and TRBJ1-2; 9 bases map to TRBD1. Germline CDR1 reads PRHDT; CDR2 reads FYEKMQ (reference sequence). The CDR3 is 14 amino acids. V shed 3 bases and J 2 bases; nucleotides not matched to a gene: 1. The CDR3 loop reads CASSLGTGNYGYTF. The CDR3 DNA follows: TGTGCCAGCAGCTTGGGGACAGGGAACTATGGCTACACCTTC.

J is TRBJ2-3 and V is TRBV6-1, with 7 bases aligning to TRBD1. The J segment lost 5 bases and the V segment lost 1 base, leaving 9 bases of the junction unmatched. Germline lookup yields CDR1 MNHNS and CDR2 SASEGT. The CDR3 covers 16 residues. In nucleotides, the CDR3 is TGTGCCAGCAGTGAAGGGTTAGGACAGGAGATAGATACGCAGTATTTT. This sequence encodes CASSEGLGQEIDTQYF.

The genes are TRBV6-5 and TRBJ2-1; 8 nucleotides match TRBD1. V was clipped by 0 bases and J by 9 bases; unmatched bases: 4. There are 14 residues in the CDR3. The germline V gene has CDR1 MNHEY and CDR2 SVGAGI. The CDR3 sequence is CASSYSQGASEQFF. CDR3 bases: TGTGCCAGCAGTTACTCGCAGGGGGCGAGTGAGCAGTTCTTC.

This CDR3 reads CASSQDLGTGSYEQYF. For the CDR3, the DNA is TGCGCCAGCAGCCAAGACCTGGGGACAGGCTCCTACGAGCAGTACTTC. The chain couples TRBV4-1 to TRBJ2-7, with 8 bases aligning to TRBD1. The germline gives CDR1 MGHRA, CDR2 YSYEKL. The CDR3 contains 16 residues. Trimming removed 0 bases from V and 0 bases from J; junction bases left unmatched: 4.

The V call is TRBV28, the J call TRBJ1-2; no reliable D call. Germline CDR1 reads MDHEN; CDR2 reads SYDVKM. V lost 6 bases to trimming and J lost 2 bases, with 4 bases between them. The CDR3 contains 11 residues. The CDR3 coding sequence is TGTGCCAGCAGCCGGAACTATGGCTACACCTTC. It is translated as CASSRNYGYTF.

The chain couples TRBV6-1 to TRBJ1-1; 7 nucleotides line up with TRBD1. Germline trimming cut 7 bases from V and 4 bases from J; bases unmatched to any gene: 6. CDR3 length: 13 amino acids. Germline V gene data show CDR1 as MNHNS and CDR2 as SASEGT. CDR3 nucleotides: TGTGCCAGCAAGGGGGCCTGGGGCACTGAAGCTTTCTTT. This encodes CASKGAWGTEAFF.

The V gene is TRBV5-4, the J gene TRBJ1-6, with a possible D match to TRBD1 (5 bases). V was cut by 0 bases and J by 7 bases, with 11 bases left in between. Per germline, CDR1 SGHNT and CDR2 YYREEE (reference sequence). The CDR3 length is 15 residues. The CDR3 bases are TGTGCCAGCAGCTTGGGGGGGGTGTCGAATTCACCCCTCCACTTT. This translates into CASSLGGVSNSPLHF.

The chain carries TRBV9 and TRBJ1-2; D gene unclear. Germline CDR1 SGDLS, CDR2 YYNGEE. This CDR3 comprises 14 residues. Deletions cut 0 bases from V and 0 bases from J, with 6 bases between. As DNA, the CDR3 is TGTGCCAGCAGCGTAGAAGCGGCTAACTATGGCTACACCTTC. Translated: CASSVEAANYGYTF.

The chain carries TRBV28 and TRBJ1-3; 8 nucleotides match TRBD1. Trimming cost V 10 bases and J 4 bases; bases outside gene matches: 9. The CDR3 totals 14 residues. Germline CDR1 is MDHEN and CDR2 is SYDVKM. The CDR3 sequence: CATTTTGVGNTIYF. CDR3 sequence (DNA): TGTGCCACAACCACGACAGGGGTCGGAAACACCATATATTTT.

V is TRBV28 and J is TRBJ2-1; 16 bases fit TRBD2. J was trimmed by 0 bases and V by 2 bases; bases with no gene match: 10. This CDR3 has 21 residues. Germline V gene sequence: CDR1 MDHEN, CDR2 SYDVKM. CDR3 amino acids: CASSLPTGLAGGISSYNEQFF. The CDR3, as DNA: TGTGCCAGCAGTTTACCCACGGGACTAGCGGGAGGGATTAGCTCCTACAATGAGCAGTTCTTC.

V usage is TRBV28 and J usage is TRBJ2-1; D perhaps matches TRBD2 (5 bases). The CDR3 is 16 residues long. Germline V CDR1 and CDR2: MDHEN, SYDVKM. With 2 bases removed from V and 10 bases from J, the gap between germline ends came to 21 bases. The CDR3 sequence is CASSLTLGDRFWEQFF. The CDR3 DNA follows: TGTGCCAGCAGTTTAACTCTGGGAGATAGATTTTGGGAGCAGTTCTTC.

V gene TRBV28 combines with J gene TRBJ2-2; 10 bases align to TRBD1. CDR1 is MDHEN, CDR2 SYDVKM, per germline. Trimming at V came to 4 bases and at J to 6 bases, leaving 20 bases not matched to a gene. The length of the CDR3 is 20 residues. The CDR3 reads CASSSSDAGTGVKIAGELFF. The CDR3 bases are TGTGCCAGCAGTTCCTCAGACGCCGGGACAGGGGTAAAAATAGCCGGGGAGCTGTTTTTT. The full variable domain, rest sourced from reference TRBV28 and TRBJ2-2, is DVKVTQSSRYLVKRTGEKVFLECVQDMDHENMFWYRQDPGLGLRLIYFSYDVKMKEKGDIPEGYSVSREKKERFSLILESASTNQTSMYLCASSSSDAGTGVKIAGELFFGEGSRLTVL.

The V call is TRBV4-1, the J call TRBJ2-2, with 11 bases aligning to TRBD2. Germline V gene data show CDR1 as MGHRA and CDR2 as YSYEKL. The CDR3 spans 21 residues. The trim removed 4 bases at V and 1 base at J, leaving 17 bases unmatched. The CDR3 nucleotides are TGCGCCAGCAGCCGCGATAGCGGGGGGGCGTTAGATTTGTGGAACACCGGGGAGCTGTTTTTT. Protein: CASSRDSGGALDLWNTGELFF.

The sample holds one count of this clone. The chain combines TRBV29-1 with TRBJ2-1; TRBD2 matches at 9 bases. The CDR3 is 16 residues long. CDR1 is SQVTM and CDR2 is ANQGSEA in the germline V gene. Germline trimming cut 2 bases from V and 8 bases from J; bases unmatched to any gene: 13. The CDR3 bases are TGCAGCGTTGAACCGCGGGGGGGGCAACAGGCGTATGAGCAGTTCTTC. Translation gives CSVEPRGGQQAYEQFF.

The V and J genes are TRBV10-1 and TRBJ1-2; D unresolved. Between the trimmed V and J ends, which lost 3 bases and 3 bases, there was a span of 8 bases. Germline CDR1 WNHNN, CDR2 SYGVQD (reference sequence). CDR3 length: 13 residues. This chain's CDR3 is CASSEATHYGYTF. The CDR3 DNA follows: TGCGCCAGCAGTGAAGCAACCCACTATGGCTACACCTTC.

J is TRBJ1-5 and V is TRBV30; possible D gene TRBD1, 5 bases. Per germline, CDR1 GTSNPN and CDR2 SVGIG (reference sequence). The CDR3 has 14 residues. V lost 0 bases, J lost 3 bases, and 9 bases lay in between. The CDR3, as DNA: TGTGCCTGGAGTGTACACAGGTTCAATCAGCCCCAGCATTTT. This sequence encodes CAWSVHRFNQPQHF.

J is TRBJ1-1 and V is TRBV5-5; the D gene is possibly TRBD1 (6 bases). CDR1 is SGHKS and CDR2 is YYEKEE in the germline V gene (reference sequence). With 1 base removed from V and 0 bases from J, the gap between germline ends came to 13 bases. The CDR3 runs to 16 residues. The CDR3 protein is CASSLWAGALNTEAFF. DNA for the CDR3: TGTGCCAGCAGCTTGTGGGCAGGGGCTTTGAACACTGAAGCTTTCTTT. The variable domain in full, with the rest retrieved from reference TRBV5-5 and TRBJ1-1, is DAGVTQSPTHLIKTRGQQVTLRCSPISGHKSVSWYQQVLGQGPQFIFQYYEKEERGRGNFPDRFSARQFPNYSSELNVNALLLGDSALYLCASSLWAGALNTEAFFGQGTRLTVV.

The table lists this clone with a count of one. CDR3 nucleotide sequence: TGTGCCAGCAGTGAAAGCCTAGCGGGAATCTTTCCCTACGAGCAGTACTTC. It yields the protein CASSESLAGIFPYEQYF. The chain uses TRBV2 and TRBJ2-7; 9 positions match TRBD2. Germline V gene data show CDR1 as SNHLY and CDR2 as FYNNEI. This CDR3 has 17 residues. Germline trimming cut 2 bases from V and 2 bases from J; bases unmatched to any gene: 10. The complete variable domain, with remaining parts taken from reference TRBV2 and TRBJ2-7, reads EPEVTQTPSHQVTQMGQEVILRCVPISNHLYFYWYRQILGQKVEFLVSFYNNEISEKSEIFDDQFSVERPDGSNFTLKIRSTKLEDSAMYFCASSESLAGIFPYEQYFGPGTRLTVT.

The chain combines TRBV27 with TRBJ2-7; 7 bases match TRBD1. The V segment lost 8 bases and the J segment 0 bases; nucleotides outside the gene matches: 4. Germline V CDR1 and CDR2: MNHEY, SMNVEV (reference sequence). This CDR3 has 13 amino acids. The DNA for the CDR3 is TGTGCCAGCTGGACAGGAAGCTCCTACGAGCAGTACTTC. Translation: CASWTGSSYEQYF.

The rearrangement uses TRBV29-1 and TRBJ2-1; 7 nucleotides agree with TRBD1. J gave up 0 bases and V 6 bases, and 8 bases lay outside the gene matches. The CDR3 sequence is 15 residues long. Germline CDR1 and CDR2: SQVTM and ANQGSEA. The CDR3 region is CSVGQRTRSYNEQFF. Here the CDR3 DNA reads TGCAGCGTGGGACAGAGGACTCGCTCCTACAATGAGCAGTTCTTC.